This T cell receptor (beta chain) originates from a study of CD8+ T cells in alopecia areata. In regard to this clone: Its matching antigen is unknown.

The CDR3 length is 13 residues. Germline V gene data show CDR1 as SGHVS and CDR2 as FNYEAQ. V lost 4 bases to trimming and J lost 5 bases, with 12 bases between them. The authors extracted RNA and reverse transcribed it into cDNA as the sequencing template. Measured with immunoSEQ multiplex PCR; TCRdb has only the in-frame clones, and not every one. The table shows 150,000 or so clones, with over 80% occurring only once. Patients with alopecia areata provided lesional scalp punch biopsies as well as peripheral blood. General study results and limits: Affected lesional scalp, above all in alopecia totalis/universalis, was more clonal than normal scalp.

The starting material was CD8+ T cells sorted from blood, obtained at week 0. This receptor was obtained from a human donor with alopecia areata. This chain connects TRBV7-6 to TRBJ2-7; D ambiguous. The CDR3 region has the DNA TGTGCCAGCAGCTACGCAGGCGGCGACGAGCAGTACTTC. Residues: CASSYAGGDEQYF. The full variable domain, completed using reference TRBV7-6 and TRBJ2-7, is GAGVSQSPRYKVTKRGQDVALRCDPISGHVSLYWYRQALGQGPEFLTYFNYEAQQDKSGLPNDRFSAERPEGSISTLTIQRTEQRDSAMYRCASSYAGGDEQYFGPGTRLTVT.